This T cell receptor (beta chain) was sequenced in a study of PD-1 blockade in mismatch repair-deficient tumors. Across the study: All were previously treated, progressing patients with approximately 12 mismatch repair-deficient cancer types.

PCR or immunohistochemistry showed mismatch repair deficiency in every enrolled patient. A few pembrolizumab responders had their TCRs sequenced. Deletions cut 1 base from V and 7 bases from J, with 10 bases between. Germline V gene data show CDR1 as SQVTM and CDR2 as ANQGSEA. The CDR3 runs 12 residues. In the case of this clone: The antigen remains undetermined.

Study results and caveats: Tumor-resident clones, often undetectable pretreatment in blood, expanded then contracted after pembrolizumab.

TCRdb's table, derived via immunoSEQ multiplex PCR, lists solely in-frame clones and lacks some. Of more than 15,000 clones detected, about four fifths appear once; the ten largest clones hold less than 20%. This sequence was found in an adult with mismatch repair-deficient cancer. The genes are TRBV29-1 and TRBJ1-1; D not certain. The sample consisted of PBMCs, taken before pembrolizumab treatment. This chain's CDR3 is CSVEAPGGEAFF. The DNA of the CDR3 is TGCAGCGTTGAAGCCCCGGGCGGTGAAGCTTTCTTT.